Listed below are T cell receptor beta chains from one sample, sequenced in a study of blood T cell repertoires in COVID-19. The method was immunoSEQ multiplex PCR; TCRdb's version includes in-frame clones alone and lacks a portion of them. This repertoire shows approximately 230,000 clones, 70% to 85% found once; its top ten account for about 4%. Sequencing was done on a sample of peripheral blood. These receptors were collected from a woman aged 40-49 years with active or convalescent COVID-19. CDR3s include the opening cysteine and the closing phenylalanine or tryptophan. The D gene is left open where the match is weak. Rows may omit the clone size; those that give it use once, few, many or a size class.

J,V,size,D,CDR3,DNA
TRBJ1-5,TRBV19,NA,NA,CASSSLGASNQPQHF,TGTGCCAGTAGTTCTCTGGGGGCGAGCAATCAGCCCCAGCATTTT
TRBJ1-2,TRBV29-1,NA,NA,CSVGGNYGYTF,TGCAGCGTTGGAGGGAACTATGGCTACACCTTC
TRBJ1-6,TRBV3-1/TRBV3-2,NA,NA,CASSQVASSYNSPLHF,TGTGCCAGCAGCCAAGTGGCTAGCTCCTATAATTCACCCCTCCACTTT
TRBJ1-1,TRBV12-3/TRBV12-4,NA,NA,CASSFGRDTEAFF,TGTGCCAGCAGTTTCGGTCGGGACACTGAAGCTTTCTTT
TRBJ2-2,TRBV5-1,medium-sized,NA,CASSFGMPGELFF,TGCGCCAGCAGCTTCGGGATGCCCGGGGAGCTGTTTTTT
TRBJ1-1,TRBV5-3,NA,NA,CARSLDPTKNTEAFF,TGTGCCAGAAGCTTGGACCCGACAAAGAACACTGAAGCTTTCTTT
TRBJ2-3,TRBV7-9,NA,TRBD2,CASSVQGGGTDTQYF,TGTGCCAGCAGCGTCCAGGGCGGGGGGACAGATACGCAGTATTTT
TRBJ1-1,TRBV19,NA,NA,CASRGRGATEAFF,TGTGCCAGTAGGGGGAGGGGGGCCACTGAAGCTTTCTTT
TRBJ2-7,TRBV5-5,NA,NA,CASSLAFVGTRFSYEQYF,TGTGCCAGCAGCTTGGCCTTTGTGGGGACACGGTTCTCCTACGAGCAGTACTTC
TRBJ1-4,TRBV28,few,NA,CASSTPQTRGEKLFF,TGTGCCAGCAGCACCCCACAAACACGGGGTGAAAAACTGTTTTTT
TRBJ2-3,TRBV2,NA,TRBD2,CASTSLAGGSTDTQYF,TGTGCCAGCACCTCACTAGCGGGGGGGAGCACAGATACGCAGTATTTT
TRBJ1-2,TRBV30,NA,TRBD1,CAWSVDRSIVGF,TGTGCCTGGAGTGTGGACAGGTCCATCGTCGGCTTC
TRBJ2-2,TRBV9,NA,TRBD1,CASSGGTGSTGELFF,TGTGCCAGCAGCGGGGGGACAGGGAGCACCGGGGAGCTGTTTTTT
TRBJ1-4,TRBV10-2,NA,TRBD1,CASSADRGITNEKLFF,TGCGCCAGCAGTGCGGACAGGGGAATAACTAATGAAAAACTGTTTTTT
TRBJ1-1,TRBV19,once,NA,CASSSPGHTEAFF,TGTGCCAGTAGTAGCCCGGGTCACACTGAAGCTTTCTTT
TRBJ1-2,TRBV3-1/TRBV3-2,NA,NA,CASSQDLGQGGYGYTF,TGTGCCAGCAGCCAAGACCTAGGGCAGGGAGGCTATGGCTACACCTTC
TRBJ1-5,TRBV10-2,once,NA,CASSDGQGPLRPQHF,TGCGCCAGCAGTGATGGGCAGGGCCCGTTAAGGCCCCAGCATTTT
TRBJ2-7,TRBV2,NA,NA,CASIWPGEGQYF,TGTGCCAGCATTTGGCCGGGGGAAGGGCAGTACTTC
TRBJ1-1,TRBV28,NA,NA,CASSLGGVAEAFF,TGTGCCAGCAGTTTAGGAGGGGTGGCTGAAGCTTTCTTT
TRBJ2-3,TRBV5-5,NA,TRBD2,CASSLEGASGYTQYF,TGTGCCAGCAGCTTGGAAGGTGCTAGCGGATATACGCAGTATTTT
TRBJ2-5,TRBV5-1,NA,NA,CASSLMLAGETQYF,TGCGCCAGCAGCTTGATGTTAGCCGGAGAGACCCAGTACTTC
TRBJ1-1,TRBV30,NA,TRBD1,CAWDRDAFNTEAFF,TGTGCCTGGGACAGGGACGCTTTTAACACTGAAGCTTTCTTT
TRBJ2-1,TRBV15,once,TRBD1,CATSTTKTGGGEQFF,TGTGCCACCAGCACAACAAAGACAGGGGGCGGGGAGCAGTTCTTC
TRBJ2-7,TRBV4-1,few,NA,CASSPSPTRYYEQYF,TGCGCCAGCAGCCCCTCCCCAACACGATACTACGAGCAGTACTTC
TRBJ1-6,TRBV7-9,few,NA,CASSLLGGHSPLHF,TGTGCCAGCAGCTTATTGGGTGGGCATTCACCCCTCCACTTT
TRBJ1-4,TRBV5-8,NA,NA,CASRRPGAGRQEEKLFF,TGTGCCAGCAGGCGACCAGGGGCCGGCAGGCAAGAAGAAAAACTGTTTTTT
TRBJ1-2,TRBV3-1/TRBV3-2,NA,NA,CASSRSGNYGYTF,TGTGCCAGCAGCCGATCGGGGAACTATGGCTACACCTTC
TRBJ2-5,TRBV5-4,NA,NA,CASSSSTDRGGETQYF,TGTGCCAGCAGCTCAAGCACTGACAGGGGAGGGGAGACCCAGTACTTC
TRBJ2-5,TRBV5-5,NA,NA,CASSLEGSPPETQYF,TGTGCCAGCAGCTTGGAGGGGTCACCCCCAGAGACCCAGTACTTC
TRBJ1-5,TRBV19,NA,TRBD1,CASSEDRVVYQPQHF,TGTGCCAGTAGTGAGGACAGGGTGGTTTATCAGCCCCAGCATTTT
TRBJ1-2,TRBV6-2/TRBV6-3,NA,NA,CASSYSQLVYGYTF,TGTGCCAGCAGTTACTCACAGTTGGTCTATGGCTACACCTTC
TRBJ1-4,TRBV28,NA,NA,CASSLGGITNEKLFF,TGTGCCAGCAGTTTAGGGGGGATAACTAATGAAAAACTGTTTTTT
TRBJ2-6,TRBV5-1,NA,NA,CASSLMVSSGANVLTF,TGCGCCAGCAGCTTGATGGTCAGCTCTGGGGCCAACGTCCTGACTTTC
TRBJ2-2,TRBV19,few,NA,CASSYGRVVTGELFF,TGTGCCAGTAGTTACGGCAGGGTGGTCACCGGGGAGCTGTTTTTT
TRBJ2-1,TRBV28,NA,TRBD2,CASRPAGGRDEQFF,TGTGCCAGCAGGCCGGCGGGGGGGCGGGATGAGCAGTTCTTC
TRBJ2-1,TRBV9,NA,NA,CASSFSNEQFF,TGTGCCAGCAGCTTTAGCAATGAGCAGTTCTTC
TRBJ2-6,TRBV6-1,NA,TRBD1,CASSGAWGQVPSGANVLTF,TGTGCCAGCAGTGGGGCTTGGGGACAGGTGCCCTCTGGGGCCAACGTCCTGACTTTC
TRBJ1-2,TRBV28,NA,NA,CASSARPPNYGYTF,TGTGCCAGCAGCGCCAGGCCACCTAACTATGGCTACACCTTC
TRBJ2-5,TRBV5-1,NA,TRBD2,CASSLVGSGVRETQYF,TGCGCCAGCAGCTTGGTCGGTAGCGGGGTTCGGGAGACCCAGTACTTC
TRBJ2-3,TRBV7-6,NA,NA,CASSLGGEDATDTQYF,TGTGCCAGCAGCTTAGGGGGCGAAGACGCCACAGATACGCAGTATTTT
TRBJ1-1,TRBV10-3,NA,TRBD1,CAISLRDRGDTEAFF,TGTGCCATCAGTCTCCGGGACAGGGGGGACACTGAAGCTTTCTTT
TRBJ2-1,TRBV4-1,NA,TRBD2,CASSQDSAGGPNEQFF,TGCGCCAGCAGCCAAGATTCAGCGGGGGGGCCTAATGAGCAGTTCTTC
TRBJ2-3,TRBV28,NA,TRBD2,CASNSGGEDTQYF,TGTGCCAGCAACAGCGGGGGCGAAGATACGCAGTATTTT
TRBJ1-2,TRBV19,once,NA,CASSIGQGTRNYGYTF,TGTGCCAGTAGTATAGGACAAGGAACTCGAAACTATGGCTACACCTTC
TRBJ2-5,TRBV3-1/TRBV3-2,NA,TRBD1,CASSHGTGFATQYF,TGTGCCAGCAGCCACGGGACAGGGTTTGCGACCCAGTACTTC
TRBJ2-7,TRBV6-1,NA,NA,CASSEVPRLYEQYF,TGTGCCAGCAGTGAAGTCCCCAGGTTGTACGAGCAGTACTTC
TRBJ1-6,TRBV12-3/TRBV12-4,NA,TRBD1,CASSRDRGSPLHF,TGTGCCAGCAGCCGGGACAGGGGATCACCCCTCCACTTT
TRBJ1-1,TRBV29-1,once,NA,CSAGQGNTEAFF,TGCAGCGCTGGCCAGGGGAACACTGAAGCTTTCTTT
TRBJ2-7,TRBV5-1,NA,TRBD1,CASSLQGLGEQYF,TGCGCCAGCAGCCTACAGGGGCTAGGGGAGCAGTACTTC
TRBJ1-2,TRBV7-8,few,NA,CASSRQNYGYTF,TGTGCCAGCAGCCGACAGAACTATGGCTACACCTTC
TRBJ1-2,TRBV23-1,NA,TRBD1,CASSQISGQVQYGYTF,TGCGCCAGCAGTCAAATCTCGGGACAGGTTCAATATGGCTACACCTTC
TRBJ2-7,TRBV5-1,once,NA,CASSLVWGESEQYF,TGCGCCAGCAGCTTGGTATGGGGGGAGTCCGAGCAGTACTTC
TRBJ1-5,TRBV2,once,TRBD1,CASSYDTGGPLSNQPQHF,TGTGCCAGCAGCTACGATACAGGGGGGCCCCTTAGCAATCAGCCCCAGCATTTT
TRBJ2-1,TRBV5-1,medium-sized,TRBD2,CASSSSGGYNEQFF,TGCGCCAGCAGCTCTAGCGGGGGCTACAATGAGCAGTTCTTC